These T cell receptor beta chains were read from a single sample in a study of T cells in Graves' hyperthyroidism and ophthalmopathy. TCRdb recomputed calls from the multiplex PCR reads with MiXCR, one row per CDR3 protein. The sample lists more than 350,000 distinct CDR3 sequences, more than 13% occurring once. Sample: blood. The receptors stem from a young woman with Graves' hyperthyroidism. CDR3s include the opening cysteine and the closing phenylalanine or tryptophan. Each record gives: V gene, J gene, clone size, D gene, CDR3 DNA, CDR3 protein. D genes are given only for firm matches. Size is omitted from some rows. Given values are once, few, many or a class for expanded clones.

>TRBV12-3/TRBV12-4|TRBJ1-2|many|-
TGTGCCAGCTTGACAGCTAACTATGGCTACACCTTC
CASLTANYGYTF
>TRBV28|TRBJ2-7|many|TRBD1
TGTGCCAGCAGCTTAGGGACAGCCTACGAGCAGTACTTC
CASSLGTAYEQYF
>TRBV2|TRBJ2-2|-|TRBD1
TGTGCCAGCAGCCCGGGACAGGCTATTAACACCGGGGAGCTGTTTTTT
CASSPGQAINTGELFF
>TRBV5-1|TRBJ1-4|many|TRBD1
TGCGCCAGCAGCCCCCGGGACAGCATGATTAATGAAAAACTGTTTTTT
CASSPRDSMINEKLFF
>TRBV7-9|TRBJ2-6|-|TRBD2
TGTGCCAGCAGCTTAGCACTAGGGACTACTCCTGGGGCCAACGTCCTGACTTTC
CASSLALGTTPGANVLTF
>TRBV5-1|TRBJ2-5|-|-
TGCGCCAGCAGCCTAGGGACAAAAAAGTACCAAGAGACCCAGTACTTC
CASSLGTKKYQETQYF
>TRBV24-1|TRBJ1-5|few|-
TGTGCCACCAGTACCGGACGCAATAATCAGCCCCAGCATTTT
CATSTGRNNQPQHF
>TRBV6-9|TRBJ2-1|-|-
TGTGCCCGCAGTTATGGGAGTATAGGGTACAATGAGCAGTTCTTC
CARSYGSIGYNEQFF
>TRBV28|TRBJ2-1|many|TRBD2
TGTGCCAGCAGTCCGAGACGACTAGCGGGAGGTCGACACAATGAGCAGTTCTTC
CASSPRRLAGGRHNEQFF
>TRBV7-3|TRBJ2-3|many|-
TGTGCCAGCAGCTTGTATCCGGGACCTATAAGCACAGATACGCAGTATTTT
CASSLYPGPISTDTQYF
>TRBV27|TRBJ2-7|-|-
TGTGCCAGCAGTTTATCGGTGCGCGGACCCTACGAGCAGTACTTC
CASSLSVRGPYEQYF
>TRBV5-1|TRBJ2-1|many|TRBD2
TGCGCCAGCAGCGTTATAGCGGGAGGGCCCTCCTACAATGAGCAGTTCTTC
CASSVIAGGPSYNEQFF